The rows below give T cell receptor beta chains drawn from one sample of a study of T cells in Graves' hyperthyroidism and ophthalmopathy. TCRdb used MiXCR to reprocess the multiplex PCR reads, holding one entry per CDR3 protein. The sample lists about 640,000 distinct CDR3 sequences, more than 20% seen once, with 34% in the top ten. The sample comprised blood. These receptors were obtained from a man aged 25 to 40 with Graves' ophthalmopathy. The CDR3 runs from the conserved cysteine through the conserved F or W. The D gene is left open where the match is weak. Clone size, where shown, is once, few, many, or a class for clones that have expanded.

CDR3 protein: CASSSAGTGDNEQFF
CDR3 DNA: TGTGCCAGCAGTTCAGCCGGGACAGGGGATAATGAGCAGTTCTTC
J gene: TRBJ2-1
D gene: TRBD1
clone size: few
CDR3 length: 15
V gene: TRBV6-1

CDR3 protein: CSARDDSGNIYNEQFF
CDR3 DNA: TGCAGTGCTAGAGATGATAGCGGGAATATCTACAATGAGCAGTTCTTC
J gene: TRBJ2-1
D gene: TRBD2
clone size: few
CDR3 length: 16
V gene: TRBV20-1

CDR3 protein: CASSLGTVNYGYTF
CDR3 DNA: TGTGCCAGCAGTTTAGGGACAGTTAACTATGGCTACACCTTC
J gene: TRBJ1-2
D gene: TRBD1
clone size: few
CDR3 length: 14
V gene: TRBV28

CDR3 protein: CASSRDAAPQHF
CDR3 DNA: TGTGCCAGCAGTCGGGACGCCGCACCCCAGCATTTT
J gene: TRBJ1-5
D gene: NA
clone size: few
CDR3 length: 12
V gene: TRBV12-3/TRBV12-4

CDR3 protein: CASTKGQLTEAFF
CDR3 DNA: TGTGCCAGCACCAAGGGACAGCTAACGGAAGCTTTCTTT
J gene: TRBJ1-1
D gene: TRBD1
clone size: NA
CDR3 length: 13
V gene: TRBV6-2/TRBV6-3

CDR3 protein: CAWSGGGPYEQYF
CDR3 DNA: TGTGCCTGGAGTGGGGGGGGCCCCTACGAGCAGTACTTC
J gene: TRBJ2-7
D gene: NA
clone size: once
CDR3 length: 13
V gene: TRBV30

CDR3 protein: CAISESELGVAYDQPQHF
CDR3 DNA: TGTGCCATCAGTGAGTCTGAATTAGGAGTCGCCTACGATCAGCCCCAGCATTTT
J gene: TRBJ1-5
D gene: NA
clone size: few
CDR3 length: 18
V gene: TRBV10-3

CDR3 protein: CTGGSGIQETQYF
CDR3 DNA: TGCACCGGGGGTAGCGGGATTCAAGAGACCCAGTACTTC
J gene: TRBJ2-5
D gene: TRBD2
clone size: NA
CDR3 length: 13
V gene: TRBV29-1

CDR3 protein: CASSSKGEGSPLHF
CDR3 DNA: TGTGCCAGCAGCTCGAAAGGGGAGGGGTCACCCCTCCACTTT
J gene: TRBJ1-6
D gene: NA
clone size: NA
CDR3 length: 14
V gene: TRBV9

CDR3 protein: CASSLAHSNGYTF
CDR3 DNA: TGTGCCAGCAGCTTAGCGCATTCAAATGGCTACACCTTC
J gene: TRBJ1-2
D gene: NA
clone size: NA
CDR3 length: 13
V gene: TRBV7-9

CDR3 protein: CADSRILAGLTYEQYF
CDR3 DNA: TGTGCCGACAGTCGCATTCTAGCGGGACTGACCTACGAGCAGTACTTC
J gene: TRBJ2-7
D gene: TRBD2
clone size: NA
CDR3 length: 16
V gene: TRBV6-1

CDR3 protein: CATSRDTGSDTGELFF
CDR3 DNA: TGTGCCACCAGCAGAGATACCGGGAGCGACACCGGGGAGCTGTTTTTT
J gene: TRBJ2-2
D gene: NA
clone size: few
CDR3 length: 16
V gene: TRBV15

CDR3 protein: CASSRLGDPLAKNIQYF
CDR3 DNA: TGTGCCAGCAGCCGCCTAGGTGACCCTCTAGCCAAAAACATTCAGTACTTC
J gene: TRBJ2-4
D gene: NA
clone size: NA
CDR3 length: 17
V gene: TRBV11-1

CDR3 protein: CATYLNYGYTF
CDR3 DNA: TGTGCCACCTACCTTAACTATGGCTACACCTTC
J gene: TRBJ1-2
D gene: NA
clone size: NA
CDR3 length: 11
V gene: TRBV28

CDR3 protein: CASLTGAEETQCF
CDR3 DNA: TGTGCCAGTCTTACCGGGGCAGAAGAGACCCAGTGCTTC
J gene: TRBJ2-5
D gene: NA
clone size: NA
CDR3 length: 13
V gene: TRBV28

CDR3 protein: CSARGRVDYNEQFF
CDR3 DNA: TGCAGTGCTCGAGGGCGGGTCGACTACAATGAGCAGTTCTTC
J gene: TRBJ2-1
D gene: NA
clone size: many
CDR3 length: 14
V gene: TRBV20-1

CDR3 protein: CASSQDGGLAGGGYEQYF
CDR3 DNA: TGTGCCAGCAGCCAAGATGGGGGGTTAGCGGGAGGGGGCTACGAGCAGTACTTC
J gene: TRBJ2-7
D gene: TRBD2
clone size: few
CDR3 length: 18
V gene: TRBV4-2

CDR3 protein: CASSSTGDEKLFF
CDR3 DNA: TGTGCCAGCAGTTCTACAGGGGATGAAAAACTGTTTTTT
J gene: TRBJ1-4
D gene: TRBD1
clone size: few
CDR3 length: 13
V gene: TRBV6-1

CDR3 protein: CASSWGLDNEQFF
CDR3 DNA: TGTGCCAGCAGCTGGGGACTAGACAATGAGCAGTTCTTC
J gene: TRBJ2-1
D gene: TRBD2
clone size: many
CDR3 length: 13
V gene: TRBV7-6

CDR3 protein: CSASPTGSSYNEQFF
CDR3 DNA: TGCAGTGCTAGCCCGACAGGGAGCTCCTACAATGAGCAGTTCTTC
J gene: TRBJ2-1
D gene: TRBD1
clone size: NA
CDR3 length: 15
V gene: TRBV20-1

CDR3 protein: CASNPGHQPQHF
CDR3 DNA: TGTGCCAGCAATCCCGGGCATCAGCCCCAGCATTTT
J gene: TRBJ1-5
D gene: NA
clone size: NA
CDR3 length: 12
V gene: TRBV6-2/TRBV6-3

CDR3 protein: CASSSLAGALYEQYF
CDR3 DNA: TGTGCCAGCAGCTCCCTAGCGGGAGCCCTCTACGAGCAGTACTTC
J gene: TRBJ2-7
D gene: TRBD2
clone size: NA
CDR3 length: 15
V gene: TRBV28

CDR3 protein: CATLRLVGETQYF
CDR3 DNA: TGTGCCACCCTGCGACTAGTAGGGGAGACCCAGTACTTC
J gene: TRBJ2-5
D gene: NA
clone size: NA
CDR3 length: 13
V gene: TRBV2

CDR3 protein: CASSSQGNEQYF
CDR3 DNA: TGTGCCAGCAGCTCCCAGGGGAACGAGCAGTACTTC
J gene: TRBJ2-7
D gene: NA
clone size: many
CDR3 length: 12
V gene: TRBV7-9

CDR3 protein: CASNTLETPSEQYF
CDR3 DNA: TGCGCCAGCAACACTTTGGAGACTCCCTCCGAGCAGTACTTC
J gene: TRBJ2-7
D gene: NA
clone size: NA
CDR3 length: 14
V gene: TRBV5-1

CDR3 protein: CASTFSENTIYF
CDR3 DNA: TGTGCCAGTACTTTTTCGGAGAACACCATATATTTT
J gene: TRBJ1-3
D gene: NA
clone size: few
CDR3 length: 12
V gene: TRBV19

CDR3 protein: CASSYTGTKRSNQPQHF
CDR3 DNA: TGTGCCAGCAGTTATACCGGGACGAAACGGAGCAATCAGCCCCAGCATTTT
J gene: TRBJ1-5
D gene: NA
clone size: NA
CDR3 length: 17
V gene: TRBV6-2/TRBV6-3

CDR3 protein: CASSQAASGRASYNEQFF
CDR3 DNA: TGCGCCAGCAGCCAAGCGGCTAGCGGGAGGGCATCCTACAATGAGCAGTTCTTC
J gene: TRBJ2-1
D gene: TRBD2
clone size: NA
CDR3 length: 18
V gene: TRBV4-3

CDR3 protein: CATSPRGVNQPQHF
CDR3 DNA: TGTGCCACCAGCCCCCGGGGGGTCAATCAGCCCCAGCATTTT
J gene: TRBJ1-5
D gene: NA
clone size: NA
CDR3 length: 14
V gene: TRBV15

CDR3 protein: CASSAHSSGANVLTF
CDR3 DNA: TGTGCCAGCAGTGCCCACAGCTCTGGGGCCAACGTCCTGACTTTC
J gene: TRBJ2-6
D gene: NA
clone size: few
CDR3 length: 15
V gene: TRBV25-1

CDR3 protein: CASSLEGDSQPQHF
CDR3 DNA: TGTGCCAGCAGCTTAGAGGGGGACAGTCAGCCCCAGCATTTT
J gene: TRBJ1-5
D gene: TRBD1
clone size: NA
CDR3 length: 14
V gene: TRBV28

CDR3 protein: CASSRQAGQETQYF
CDR3 DNA: TGTGCCAGCAGTAGGCAGGCGGGGCAAGAGACCCAGTACTTC
J gene: TRBJ2-5
D gene: NA
clone size: NA
CDR3 length: 14
V gene: TRBV25-1

CDR3 protein: CSVDRQHLTFYEQYF
CDR3 DNA: TGCAGCGTTGACCGGCAGCACTTGACTTTCTACGAGCAGTACTTC
J gene: TRBJ2-7
D gene: NA
clone size: few
CDR3 length: 15
V gene: TRBV29-1

CDR3 protein: CASSYSQRGSYNEQFF
CDR3 DNA: TGTGCCAGCAGTTACAGCCAACGTGGCTCCTACAATGAGCAGTTCTTC
J gene: TRBJ2-1
D gene: NA
clone size: few
CDR3 length: 16
V gene: TRBV6-5

CDR3 protein: CASSEYSNEAFF
CDR3 DNA: TGTGCCAGCAGTGAATATTCGAATGAAGCTTTCTTT
J gene: TRBJ1-1
D gene: NA
clone size: many
CDR3 length: 12
V gene: TRBV6-1

CDR3 protein: CASSPQPQGLNSPLHF
CDR3 DNA: TGTGCCAGCAGTCCCCAGCCACAGGGTCTAAATTCACCCCTCCACTTT
J gene: TRBJ1-6
D gene: NA
clone size: NA
CDR3 length: 16
V gene: TRBV12-3/TRBV12-4

CDR3 protein: CASTQQGAFSPLHF
CDR3 DNA: TGTGCCAGCACCCAGCAGGGGGCATTTTCACCCCTCCACTTT
J gene: TRBJ1-6
D gene: TRBD1
clone size: NA
CDR3 length: 14
V gene: TRBV27

CDR3 protein: CASSYGDEQFF
CDR3 DNA: TGTGCCAGCAGCTACGGGGATGAGCAGTTCTTC
J gene: TRBJ2-1
D gene: NA
clone size: many
CDR3 length: 11
V gene: TRBV7-3

CDR3 protein: CASSLVISGRSEETQYF
CDR3 DNA: TGTGCCAGCAGCTTAGTTATTAGCGGGAGGTCCGAAGAGACCCAGTACTTC
J gene: TRBJ2-5
D gene: TRBD2
clone size: NA
CDR3 length: 17
V gene: TRBV7-6

CDR3 protein: CSARAAGDDKETQYF
CDR3 DNA: TGCAGTGCTAGAGCCGCGGGGGACGACAAAGAGACCCAGTACTTC
J gene: TRBJ2-5
D gene: TRBD2
clone size: many
CDR3 length: 15
V gene: TRBV20-1

CDR3 protein: CSVAGQDTDTQYF
CDR3 DNA: TGCAGCGTTGCGGGACAGGACACAGATACGCAGTATTTT
J gene: TRBJ2-3
D gene: TRBD1
clone size: few
CDR3 length: 13
V gene: TRBV29-1

CDR3 protein: CASSFRAYGYTF
CDR3 DNA: TGTGCCAGCAGTTTCCGGGCCTATGGCTACACCTTC
J gene: TRBJ1-2
D gene: NA
clone size: few
CDR3 length: 12
V gene: TRBV28

CDR3 protein: CASSYSKGIGELFF
CDR3 DNA: TGTGCCAGCAGTTACTCGAAGGGGATCGGGGAGCTGTTTTTT
J gene: TRBJ2-2
D gene: NA
clone size: NA
CDR3 length: 14
V gene: TRBV6-2/TRBV6-3

CDR3 protein: CASRMTSGMNEQFF
CDR3 DNA: TGTGCCAGCAGGATGACTAGCGGGATGAATGAGCAGTTCTTC
J gene: TRBJ2-1
D gene: TRBD2
clone size: many
CDR3 length: 14
V gene: TRBV6-1

CDR3 protein: CASSLNRRSYEQYF
CDR3 DNA: TGTGCCAGCAGCTTGAACCGACGGTCCTACGAGCAGTACTTC
J gene: TRBJ2-7
D gene: NA
clone size: many
CDR3 length: 14
V gene: TRBV11-2

CDR3 protein: CASSSGGRAYEQFF
CDR3 DNA: TGTGCCAGCAGTTCGGGCGGGAGGGCCTATGAGCAGTTCTTC
J gene: TRBJ2-1
D gene: TRBD2
clone size: many
CDR3 length: 14
V gene: TRBV28

CDR3 protein: CASSDEGGPTDTQYF
CDR3 DNA: TGTGCCAGCAGTGATGAGGGAGGGCCAACAGATACGCAGTATTTT
J gene: TRBJ2-3
D gene: TRBD2
clone size: many
CDR3 length: 15
V gene: TRBV2

CDR3 protein: CSARDRGGHGYTF
CDR3 DNA: TGCAGTGCTAGAGATCGCGGGGGCCATGGCTACACCTTC
J gene: TRBJ1-2
D gene: NA
clone size: NA
CDR3 length: 13
V gene: TRBV20-1

CDR3 protein: CANSSLAGGSYEQYF
CDR3 DNA: TGTGCCAACAGTTCCTTAGCGGGAGGTTCCTACGAGCAGTACTTC
J gene: TRBJ2-7
D gene: TRBD2
clone size: NA
CDR3 length: 15
V gene: TRBV6-5

CDR3 protein: CASRYYSGAPTTEAFF
CDR3 DNA: TGTGCCAGCAGATACTATTCGGGGGCTCCTACCACTGAAGCTTTCTTT
J gene: TRBJ1-1
D gene: NA
clone size: many
CDR3 length: 16
V gene: TRBV28

CDR3 protein: CSVRDREYTDTQYF
CDR3 DNA: TGCAGCGTCAGGGACAGGGAATACACAGATACGCAGTATTTT
J gene: TRBJ2-3
D gene: TRBD1
clone size: few
CDR3 length: 14
V gene: TRBV29-1

CDR3 protein: CASSFGDPPSVYEQYF
CDR3 DNA: TGCGCCAGCAGCTTCGGGGACCCCCCGTCCGTCTACGAGCAGTACTTC
J gene: TRBJ2-7
D gene: NA
clone size: NA
CDR3 length: 16
V gene: TRBV5-1

CDR3 protein: CASSSQTSTDTQYF
CDR3 DNA: TGTGCCAGCAGCTCCCAGACTAGCACAGATACGCAGTATTTT
J gene: TRBJ2-3
D gene: NA
clone size: NA
CDR3 length: 14
V gene: TRBV13

CDR3 protein: CASSLGGSHTDTQYF
CDR3 DNA: TGTGCCAGCAGTTTGGGCGGGAGCCACACAGATACGCAGTATTTT
J gene: TRBJ2-3
D gene: TRBD2
clone size: NA
CDR3 length: 15
V gene: TRBV27

CDR3 protein: CATTIRPGTPQGEAFF
CDR3 DNA: TGTGCCACCACAATCAGACCCGGGACCCCTCAGGGAGAAGCTTTCTTT
J gene: TRBJ1-1
D gene: NA
clone size: many
CDR3 length: 16
V gene: TRBV2

CDR3 protein: CASSPREGLTDTQYF
CDR3 DNA: TGCGCCAGCAGCCCCAGGGAGGGCCTGACAGATACGCAGTATTTT
J gene: TRBJ2-3
D gene: TRBD2
clone size: few
CDR3 length: 15
V gene: TRBV5-1

CDR3 protein: CASSYGSGFRTDTQYF
CDR3 DNA: TGTGCCAGCAGTTACGGTAGCGGGTTCCGCACAGATACGCAGTATTTT
J gene: TRBJ2-3
D gene: TRBD2
clone size: few
CDR3 length: 16
V gene: TRBV6-5

CDR3 protein: CASSFLVLADNEQFF
CDR3 DNA: TGTGCCAGCAGCTTTCTGGTACTAGCGGACAATGAGCAGTTCTTC
J gene: TRBJ2-1
D gene: TRBD2
clone size: NA
CDR3 length: 15
V gene: TRBV5-5

CDR3 protein: CASSDGQGYNEQFF
CDR3 DNA: TGTGCCAGCAGTGATGGACAGGGGTACAATGAGCAGTTCTTC
J gene: TRBJ2-1
D gene: TRBD1
clone size: few
CDR3 length: 14
V gene: TRBV2

CDR3 protein: CASSSLEGGETQYF
CDR3 DNA: TGTGCCAGCAGTTCGCTGGAGGGGGGGGAGACCCAGTACTTC
J gene: TRBJ2-5
D gene: NA
clone size: many
CDR3 length: 14
V gene: TRBV27